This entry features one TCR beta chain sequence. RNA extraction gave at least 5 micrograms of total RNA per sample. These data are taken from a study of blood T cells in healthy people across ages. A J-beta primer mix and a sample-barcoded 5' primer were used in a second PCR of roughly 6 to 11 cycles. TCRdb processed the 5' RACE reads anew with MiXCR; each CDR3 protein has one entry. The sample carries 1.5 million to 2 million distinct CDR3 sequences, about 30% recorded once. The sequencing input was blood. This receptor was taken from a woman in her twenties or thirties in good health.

CDR3 in DNA: TGCGCCAGTAAACCCGAGGACAGGGGAACAGATACGCAGTATTTT. Its translation: CASKPEDRGTDTQYF. The chain combines TRBV5-1 with TRBJ2-3, with 9 bases aligning to TRBD1. Trimming removed 8 bases from V and 3 bases from J; junction bases left unmatched: 10. The length of the CDR3 is 15 residues. The germline gives CDR1 SGHRS, CDR2 YFSETQ. The complete variable domain, with remaining parts taken from reference TRBV5-1 and TRBJ2-3, reads KAGVTQTPRYLIKTRGQQVTLSCSPISGHRSVSWYQQTPGQGLQFLFEYFSETQRNKGNFPGRFSGRQFSNSRSEMNVSTLELGDSALYLCASKPEDRGTDTQYFGPGTRLTVL.